These 25 T cell receptor beta chains share one sample of origin, sequenced in a study of Ad26.COV2.S vaccination and SARS-CoV-2 variants. Stated treatment: about 20 received Ad26.COV2.S at low or high dose, single or two shots; five or six received placebo; per-sample allocation not given. The study sampled participants on day 63 after the first vaccine or placebo injection. Sequenced by immunoSEQ multiplex PCR; TCRdb stores in-frame clones only, minus some. There are around 420,000 clones in the sample; roughly 90% occur only once, and roughly 4% lies in the top ten. Sequencing was performed on peripheral blood, taken in a trial of Ad26.COV2.S vaccine versus placebo. The receptors stem from a person aged 18 to 65 who received the Ad26.COV2.S COVID-19 vaccine or a placebo.

V usage is TRBV3-1 (or the pseudogene TRBV3-2) and J usage is TRBJ2-5; TRBD1 aligns across 7 bases. V was clipped by 4 bases and J by 7 bases; unmatched bases: 3. This CDR3 has 12 amino acids. The germline CDR1 and CDR2 sequences are LGHDT and YNNKEL (reference sequence). The CDR3: CASSPDRTTQYF. CDR3 DNA sequence: TGTGCCAGCAGCCCGGACAGGACGACCCAGTACTTC.

The chain joins TRBV7-9 to TRBJ1-3; D gene uncertain. CDR1 and CDR2 (germline): SEHNR, FQNEAQ (reference sequence). This CDR3 is 15 amino acids long. The V end was cut by 5 bases, the J end by 0 bases, with 11 bases between. CDR3 nucleotide sequence: TGTGCCAGCAGCGTAGGTGTAAGCTCTGGAAACACCATATATTTT. Its translation: CASSVGVSSGNTIYF.

The chain uses TRBV10-3 and TRBJ2-2; the D gene is possibly TRBD2 (6 bases). Germline V gene sequence: CDR1 ENHRY, CDR2 SYGVKD. The ends were cut back, 8 bases at V and 5 bases at J, with 15 bases in the middle. CDR3 length: 14 amino acids. The CDR3 DNA is TGTGCCATCCCAGCGGGTTATACTACCGGGGAGCTGTTTTTT. This codes for CAIPAGYTTGELFF.

The table lists this clone with a few counts. This sample also contains other DNA sequences that code for the same CDR3. The V gene is TRBV7-2, the J gene TRBJ2-1, with D uncertain. There are 15 residues in the CDR3. The germline gives CDR1 SGHTA, CDR2 FQGNSA. Trimming took 5 bases from V and 1 from J, leaving 12 bases between them. The CDR3 DNA follows: TGTGCCAGCAGCCTCCCCCGGCGATCCTACAATGAGCAGTTCTTC. This encodes CASSLPRRSYNEQFF. Together with reference TRBV7-2 and TRBJ2-1, the CDR3 gives the full variable domain: GAGVSQSPSNKVTEKGKDVELRCDPISGHTALYWYRQSLGQGLEFLIYFQGNSAPDKSGLPSDRFSAERTGGSVSTLTIQRTQQEDSAVYLCASSLPRRSYNEQFFGPGTRLTVL.

The J gene is TRBJ2-4, the V gene TRBV2; tentatively, D is TRBD2 (7 bases). The V gene lost 3 bases and the J gene lost 0 bases, with 12 bases spanning the gap. The CDR3 consists of 16 residues. Germline CDR1 SNHLY, CDR2 FYNNEI. The CDR3 reads CASSDNGGRAKNIQYF. CDR3 in DNA: TGTGCCAGCAGTGATAACGGGGGGCGAGCCAAAAACATTCAGTACTTC.

The CDR3 DNA is TGTGCCAGCAGCTTTATCACAGAGCAAGAGACCCAGTACTTC. Encoded protein: CASSFITEQETQYF. V gene TRBV13 combines with J gene TRBJ2-5, with unresolved D. The germline V gene encodes CDR1 PRHDT and CDR2 FYEKMQ (reference sequence). The CDR3 extends over 14 amino acids. Trimming stripped 3 bases from V and 2 bases from J, with 10 bases between.

This rearrangement joins TRBV19 to TRBJ2-7, with D possibly matching TRBD1 (5 bases). Looked up from germline, CDR1 is LNHDA and CDR2 is SQIVND (reference sequence). CDR3 length: 12 amino acids. V shed 4 bases and J shed 6 bases, with 10 bases lying between them. CDR3 sequence reads: CASSTGLSEQYF. In nucleotides, the CDR3 is TGTGCCAGTAGTACAGGGTTAAGCGAGCAGTACTTC.

This sequence joins TRBV19 and TRBJ2-7, with 7 positions matching TRBD1. Losses at the gene ends were 7 bases for V and 1 base for J; bases not matched to a gene: 7. The germline CDR1 and CDR2 sequences are LNHDA and SQIVND (reference sequence). This CDR3 is 14 amino acids long. The DNA of the CDR3 is TGTGCCAGTAAGGAGACAGGGCAGTCCTACGAGCAGTACTTC. Translation: CASKETGQSYEQYF.

The J gene is TRBJ1-2, the V gene TRBV30, with 7 bases fitting TRBD1. Looked up from germline, CDR1 is GTSNPN and CDR2 is SVGIG (reference sequence). After removal of 8 bases from V and 3 bases from J, the junction contained 12 bases not matched to a gene. The CDR3 loop spans 14 amino acids. CDR3 in amino acids: CAGSGTAFHYGYTF. CDR3 in DNA: TGTGCCGGATCCGGGACAGCTTTCCACTATGGCTACACCTTC.

The chain is built from TRBV9 and TRBJ1-3; no firm D call. Germline CDR1 and CDR2: SGDLS and YYNGEE. The CDR3 runs 13 residues. The V and J ends lost 0 bases and 8 bases respectively, with 9 bases between them. In DNA form, the CDR3 reads TGTGCCAGCAGCGTAGAATCGTGGGACACCATATATTTT. Residues: CASSVESWDTIYF.

The chain employs TRBV5-5 and TRBJ2-7; weak D call: TRBD1 (5 bases). V was cut by 2 bases and J by 0 bases, with 9 bases left in between. This CDR3 has 14 amino acids. From germline, CDR1 is SGHKS and CDR2 YYEKEE (reference sequence). In DNA, the CDR3 is TGTGCCAGCAGCTTTGAAGGGGCCTCCTACGAGCAGTACTTC. Translation gives CASSFEGASYEQYF.

The V gene is TRBV11-3, the J gene TRBJ2-7; perhaps TRBD2 as D (5 bases). Germline V gives CDR1 SGHNT, CDR2 YENEEA. The V and J ends lost 5 bases and 6 bases respectively, with 17 bases between them. The CDR3 totals 14 residues. CDR3 bases: TGTGCCAGCAGCCCTAGCCCGGGGTCGTTCGAGCAGTACTTC. Residues: CASSPSPGSFEQYF.

This clone has a single count. The chain carries TRBV2 and TRBJ1-2; D is unclear. V was clipped by 3 bases and J by 5 bases, with 10 bases between them. Germline V gives CDR1 SNHLY, CDR2 FYNNEI. The length of the CDR3 is 13 residues. The CDR3 protein is CASSEWTRYGYTF. As DNA, the CDR3 is TGTGCCAGCAGTGAGTGGACTCGATATGGCTACACCTTC. Looking up the rest from reference TRBV2 and TRBJ1-2 gives the full variable domain: EPEVTQTPSHQVTQMGQEVILRCVPISNHLYFYWYRQILGQKVEFLVSFYNNEISEKSEIFDDQFSVERPDGSNFTLKIRSTKLEDSAMYFCASSEWTRYGYTFGSGTRLTVV.

The chain joins TRBV2 to TRBJ1-1; D is ambiguous. The CDR3 contains 11 residues. Germline CDR1 reads SNHLY; CDR2 reads FYNNEI. Trimming removed 4 bases at V and 4 bases at J, with 4 bases between. The CDR3, as DNA: TGTGCCAGCAGTGTAGCCACTGAAGCTTTCTTT. It encodes CASSVATEAFF.

This rearrangement joins TRBV7-2 to TRBJ2-1; 9 bases are shared with TRBD2. Germline CDR1 SGHTA, CDR2 FQGNSA. J lost 7 bases, V lost 1 base, and 8 bases had no gene match. The CDR3 spans 16 residues. The CDR3 region is CASSLERGGASNEQFF. The CDR3 nucleotides are TGTGCCAGCAGCTTAGAACGCGGGGGGGCCTCGAATGAGCAGTTCTTC.

This rearrangement joins TRBV4-1 to TRBJ2-1; D is tentatively TRBD1 or TRBD2 (6 bases each). The CDR3 totals 16 residues. Germline assignment: CDR1 MGHRA and CDR2 YSYEKL. Between the trimmed V and J ends, which lost 4 bases and 4 bases, there was a span of 17 bases. The CDR3 sequence: CASSLSPGAVYNEQFF. Here the CDR3 DNA reads TGCGCCAGCAGCCTCTCCCCGGGGGCGGTTTACAATGAGCAGTTCTTC.

The chain joins TRBV7-2 to TRBJ2-1; 9 nucleotides line up with TRBD2. With 4 bases clipped from V and 8 bases from J, the junction kept 12 bases outside the gene matches. There are 16 residues in the CDR3. The germline V gene has CDR1 SGHTA and CDR2 FQGNSA. CDR3 sequence reads: CASSSSWRGGIDEQFF. The CDR3, as DNA: TGTGCCAGCAGCTCCTCTTGGCGGGGGGGAATCGATGAGCAGTTCTTC. Drawing the rest from reference TRBV7-2 and TRBJ2-1, the complete variable domain is GAGVSQSPSNKVTEKGKDVELRCDPISGHTALYWYRQSLGQGLEFLIYFQGNSAPDKSGLPSDRFSAERTGGSVSTLTIQRTQQEDSAVYLCASSSSWRGGIDEQFFGPGTRLTVL.

This chain uses TRBV15 with TRBJ2-1; D uncertain. CDR3 length: 15 amino acids. Between the trimmed V and J ends, which lost 5 bases and 2 bases, there was a span of 13 bases. Germline V gene sequence: CDR1 LNHNV, CDR2 YYDKDF (reference sequence). DNA for the CDR3: TGTGCCACCAGCGGTGGGATTCCAGCCTACAATGAGCAGTTCTTC. It translates to CATSGGIPAYNEQFF.

The chain employs TRBV19 and TRBJ2-3; D is unclear. Trimming left V 5 bases short and J 0 bases short, with 15 bases between. The CDR3 is 16 residues long. Germline V gene data show CDR1 as LNHDA and CDR2 as SQIVND (reference sequence). The CDR3 DNA sequence: TGTGCCAGTAGTCGGGCGTACCAGCCTAGCACAGATACGCAGTATTTT. It encodes CASSRAYQPSTDTQYF.

The V and J genes are TRBV27 and TRBJ1-6; D unresolved. The germline V gene has CDR1 MNHEY and CDR2 SMNVEV (reference sequence). V lost 2 bases, J lost 6 bases, and 8 bases lay in between. The CDR3 length is 14 residues. The CDR3, as DNA: TGTGCCAGCAGTTTAATTGGTTTTAATTCACCCCTCCACTTT. Amino acid sequence: CASSLIGFNSPLHF.

V usage is TRBV9 and J usage is TRBJ1-3; D may be TRBD1 (5 bases). The V and J ends lost 3 bases and 0 bases respectively, with 13 bases between them. The CDR3 contains 16 residues. Per the germline V gene, CDR1 is SGDLS and CDR2 is YYNGEE. The CDR3 region is CASSALGPNSGNTIYF. The CDR3 DNA reads as TGTGCCAGCAGCGCGCTGGGGCCGAACTCTGGAAACACCATATATTTT. Complete variable domain (other parts from reference TRBV9 and TRBJ1-3): DSGVTQTPKHLITATGQRVTLRCSPRSGDLSVYWYQQSLDQGLQFLIQYYNGEERAKGNILERFSAQQFPDLHSELNLSSLELGDSALYFCASSALGPNSGNTIYFGEGSWLTVV.

The rearrangement uses TRBV10-3 and TRBJ2-7; 7 nucleotides agree with TRBD1. Germline V gene sequence: CDR1 ENHRY, CDR2 SYGVKD. V lost 0 bases and J lost 2; bases outside the gene matches: 7. This CDR3 is 16 amino acids long. This CDR3 reads CAISESGPGGTYEQYF. As DNA, the CDR3 is TGTGCCATCAGTGAGTCGGGGCCAGGGGGTACCTACGAGCAGTACTTC.

This chain uses TRBV28 with TRBJ2-7; D perhaps matches TRBD2 (6 bases). CDR1 is MDHEN and CDR2 is SYDVKM in the germline V gene. The CDR3 totals 12 residues. The V end was cut by 4 bases, the J end by 6 bases, with 10 bases between. CDR3 protein: CASSSRGGEQYF. Written as DNA, the CDR3 is TGTGCCAGCAGTTCGCGGGGTGGCGAGCAGTACTTC.

This chain links TRBV7-2 with TRBJ2-5, with TRBD2 matching over 7 bases. CDR1 and CDR2 (germline): SGHTA, FQGNSA. The CDR3 has 14 residues. V was pared by 5 bases and J by 2 bases, with 5 bases of the junction left unmatched. CDR3 sequence (DNA): TGTGCCAGCAGCCCCCACGGGGGGCAAGAGACCCAGTACTTC. Translated, it gives CASSPHGGQETQYF.

The chain links TRBV7-8 to TRBJ1-5; D unclear. CDR1 SGHVS and CDR2 FQNEAQ come from the germline V gene. V was shortened by 1 base and J by 0 bases, with 10 bases between the two germline ends. The CDR3 loop spans 16 amino acids. The CDR3 DNA sequence: TGTGCCAGCAGCTTAGTGGTAGAGTATAGCAATCAGCCCCAGCATTTT. Its protein is CASSLVVEYSNQPQHF.